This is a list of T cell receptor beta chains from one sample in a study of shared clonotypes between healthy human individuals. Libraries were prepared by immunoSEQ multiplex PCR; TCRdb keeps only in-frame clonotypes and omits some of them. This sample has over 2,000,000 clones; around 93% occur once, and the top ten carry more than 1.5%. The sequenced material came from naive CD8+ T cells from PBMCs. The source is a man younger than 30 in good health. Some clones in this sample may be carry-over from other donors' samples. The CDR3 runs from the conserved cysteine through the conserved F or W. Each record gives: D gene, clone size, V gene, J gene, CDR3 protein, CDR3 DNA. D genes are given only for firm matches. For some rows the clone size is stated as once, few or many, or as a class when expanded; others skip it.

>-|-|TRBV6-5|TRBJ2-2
CASSSRTIGDTGELFF
TGTGCCAGCAGTTCCCGGACGATCGGGGACACCGGGGAGCTGTTTTTT
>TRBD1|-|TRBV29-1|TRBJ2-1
CSVPFRDRGNEQFF
TGCAGCGTCCCCTTTAGGGACAGGGGAAATGAGCAGTTCTTC
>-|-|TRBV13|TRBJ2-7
CASSATHSYEQYF
TGTGCCAGCAGCGCGACCCACTCCTACGAGCAGTACTTC
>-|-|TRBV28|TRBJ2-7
CASSLREGGSPYEQYF
TGTGCCAGCAGTTTAAGGGAGGGGGGAAGCCCCTACGAGCAGTACTTC
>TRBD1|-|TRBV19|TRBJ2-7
CASSPQQGSYEQYF
TGTGCCAGTAGTCCCCAACAGGGGTCCTACGAGCAGTACTTC
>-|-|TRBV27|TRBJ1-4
CASSLRVSQREKLFF
TGTGCCAGCAGTTTGAGGGTATCTCAGAGGGAAAAACTGTTTTTT
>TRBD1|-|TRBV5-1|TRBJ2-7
CASSLGQGKHEQYF
TGCGCCAGCAGCTTGGGACAGGGGAAACACGAGCAGTACTTC
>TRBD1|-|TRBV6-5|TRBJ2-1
CASSKTGAIIYEQFF
TGTGCCAGCAGTAAGACAGGGGCGATTATTTATGAGCAGTTCTTC
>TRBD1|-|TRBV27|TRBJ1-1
CASVIRGPIGGTEAFF
TGTGCCAGCGTGATCAGGGGGCCGATCGGAGGCACTGAAGCTTTCTTT
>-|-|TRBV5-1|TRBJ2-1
CATSYGSLYEQFF
TGCGCCACCTCCTACGGAAGTTTGTATGAGCAGTTCTTC
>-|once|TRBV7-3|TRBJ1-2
CASSPELGHGRTYGYTF
TGTGCCAGCAGCCCCGAACTAGGACACGGACGGACCTATGGCTACACCTTC
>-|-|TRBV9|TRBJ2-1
CASSVYPGPNNEQFF
TGTGCCAGCAGCGTATACCCGGGGCCGAACAATGAGCAGTTCTTC
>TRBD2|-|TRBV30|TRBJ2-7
CAWRGTSGSYEQYF
TGTGCCTGGAGGGGGACTAGCGGCTCCTACGAGCAGTACTTC
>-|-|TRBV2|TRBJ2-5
CASSDPGVRGNRETQYF
TGTGCCAGCAGTGACCCAGGGGTACGGGGCAATAGGGAGACCCAGTACTTC
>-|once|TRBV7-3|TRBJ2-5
CASSPDGLPGRTQYF
TGTGCCAGCAGTCCAGACGGACTTCCAGGGCGGACCCAGTACTTC
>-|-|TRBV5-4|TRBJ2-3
CASSLGSQGYTQYF
TGTGCCAGCAGCTTGGGATCCCAGGGATATACGCAGTATTTT
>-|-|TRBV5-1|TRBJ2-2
CASSLAVAGTNTGELFF
TGCGCCAGCAGCTTGGCCGTCGCGGGGACGAACACCGGGGAGCTGTTTTTT
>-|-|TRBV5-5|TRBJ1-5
CASSFLGYNQPQHF
TGTGCCAGCAGCTTCTTAGGCTACAATCAGCCCCAGCATTTT
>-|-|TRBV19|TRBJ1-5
CASSIWDGNQPQHF
TGTGCCAGTAGTATTTGGGACGGCAATCAGCCCCAGCATTTT
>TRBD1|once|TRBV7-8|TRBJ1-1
CASSPGGGEAFF
TGTGCCAGCAGCCCAGGGGGGGGTGAAGCTTTCTTT
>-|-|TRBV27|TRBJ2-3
CASMKVWGGEYDTQYF
TGTGCCAGCATGAAGGTCTGGGGCGGGGAGTACGATACGCAGTATTTT
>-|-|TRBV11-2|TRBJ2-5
CASSLASYQETQYF
TGTGCCAGCAGCTTAGCGAGTTATCAAGAGACCCAGTACTTC
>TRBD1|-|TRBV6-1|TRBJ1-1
CASSEPRLGQGLNTEAFF
TGTGCCAGCAGTGAACCCCGTTTGGGACAGGGATTGAACACTGAAGCTTTCTTT
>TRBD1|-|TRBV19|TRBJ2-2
CASSNLGQGSGELFF
TGTGCCAGTAGTAACCTCGGACAGGGCAGCGGGGAGCTGTTTTTT
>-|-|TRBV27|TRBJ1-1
CASSLGTENTEAFF
TGTGCCAGCAGTTTAGGCACAGAGAACACTGAAGCTTTCTTT
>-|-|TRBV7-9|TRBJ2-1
CASSLQGRNEQFF
TGTGCCAGCAGCTTACAGGGGCGCAATGAGCAGTTCTTC
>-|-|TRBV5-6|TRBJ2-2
CASSFGDGELFF
TGTGCCAGCAGCTTCGGGGACGGGGAGCTGTTTTTT
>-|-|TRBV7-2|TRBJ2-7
CASSLGRQGIYEQYF
TGTGCCAGCAGCTTAGGACGTCAGGGGATCTACGAGCAGTACTTC
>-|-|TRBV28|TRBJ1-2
CASSFHGNPPYGYTF
TGTGCCAGCAGTTTTCACGGCAACCCACCCTATGGCTACACCTTC
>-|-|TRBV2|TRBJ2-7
CASSLGTGFYEQYF
TGTGCCAGCAGTCTCGGGACGGGTTTCTACGAGCAGTACTTC
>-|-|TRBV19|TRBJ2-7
CASRDPGDPSSYEQYF
TGTGCCAGTAGGGATCCTGGTGACCCGAGCTCCTACGAGCAGTACTTC
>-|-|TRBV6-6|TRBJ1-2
CASSYSWDIGNYGYTF
TGTGCCAGCAGTTACTCTTGGGACATAGGCAACTATGGCTACACCTTC
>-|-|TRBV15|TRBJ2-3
CATRGGTTGADTQYF
TGTGCCACCAGGGGGGGGACAACCGGGGCGGATACGCAGTATTTT
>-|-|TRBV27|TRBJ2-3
CASSPTSSTDTQYF
TGTGCCAGCAGCCCGACTAGTAGCACAGATACGCAGTATTTT
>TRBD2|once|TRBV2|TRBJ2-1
CASSWGPFEIPSGGNEQFF
TGTGCCAGCAGCTGGGGCCCCTTTGAAATTCCTAGCGGGGGCAATGAGCAGTTCTTC
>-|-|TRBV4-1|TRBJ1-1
CASSQDLVTEAFF
TGCGCCAGCAGCCAAGATTTAGTGACTGAAGCTTTCTTT
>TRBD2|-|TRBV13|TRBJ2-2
CASSSRTSGRTGELFF
TGTGCCAGCAGCTCAAGGACTAGCGGGAGAACCGGGGAGCTGTTTTTT
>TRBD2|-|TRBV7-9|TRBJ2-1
CASSLAVVAGYNEQFF
TGTGCCAGCAGCTTAGCGGTGGTAGCGGGATACAATGAGCAGTTCTTC
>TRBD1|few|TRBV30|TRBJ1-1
CAWRDRGNTEAFF
TGTGCCTGGCGGGACAGGGGGAACACTGAAGCTTTCTTT
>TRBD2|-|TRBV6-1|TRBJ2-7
CASSSASGRVYEQYF
TGTGCCAGCAGTTCGGCTAGCGGGAGGGTTTACGAGCAGTACTTC
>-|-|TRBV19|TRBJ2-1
CASSIAGNEQFF
TGTGCCAGTAGTATCGCCGGCAATGAGCAGTTCTTC
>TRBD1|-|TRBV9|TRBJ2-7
CASSVGTGKEQYF
TGTGCCAGCAGCGTAGGGACAGGGAAAGAGCAGTACTTC
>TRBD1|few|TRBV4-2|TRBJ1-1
CASSQEQGLIETEAFF
TGTGCCAGCAGCCAAGAACAGGGGTTGATAGAAACTGAAGCTTTCTTT
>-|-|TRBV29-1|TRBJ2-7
CSVEGEPPYEQYF
TGCAGCGTTGAGGGTGAACCCCCCTACGAGCAGTACTTC
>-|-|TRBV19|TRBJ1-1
CASRDSGRGTEAFF
TGTGCCAGTAGGGACAGTGGGCGGGGCACTGAAGCTTTCTTT
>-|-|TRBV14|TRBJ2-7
CASSRQRTYEQYF
TGTGCCAGCAGCCGGCAGCGAACCTACGAGCAGTACTTC
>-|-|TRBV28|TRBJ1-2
CASTNSWGSYGYTF
TGTGCCAGCACTAATTCCTGGGGCTCCTATGGCTACACCTTC
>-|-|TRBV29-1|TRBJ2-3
CSVVIPDLGDTDTQYF
TGCAGCGTTGTAATACCAGACTTAGGAGACACAGATACGCAGTATTTT
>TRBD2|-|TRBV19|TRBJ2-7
CASSIVGSGTYEQYF
TGTGCCAGTAGTATAGTAGGTAGCGGGACCTACGAGCAGTACTTC
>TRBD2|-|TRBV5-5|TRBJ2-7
CASSLGLAGGPDEQYF
TGTGCCAGCAGCTTGGGACTAGCGGGAGGGCCGGACGAGCAGTACTTC
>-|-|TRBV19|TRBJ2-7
CASSSGAGEQYF
TGTGCCAGTAGTTCAGGGGCAGGGGAGCAGTACTTC
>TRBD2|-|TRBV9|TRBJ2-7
CASSPRAWREGQNEQYF
TGTGCCAGCAGCCCCCGCGCGTGGCGGGAGGGCCAGAACGAGCAGTACTTC